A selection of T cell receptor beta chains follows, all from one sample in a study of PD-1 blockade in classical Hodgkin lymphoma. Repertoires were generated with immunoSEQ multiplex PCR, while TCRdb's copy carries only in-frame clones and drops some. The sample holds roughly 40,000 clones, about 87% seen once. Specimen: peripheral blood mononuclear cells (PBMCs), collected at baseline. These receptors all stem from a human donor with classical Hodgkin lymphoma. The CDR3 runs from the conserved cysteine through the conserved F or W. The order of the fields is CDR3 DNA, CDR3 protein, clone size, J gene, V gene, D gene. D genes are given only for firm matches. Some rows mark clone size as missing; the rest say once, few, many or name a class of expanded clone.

CDR3nt: TGTGCCAGCAGCTTCGGGACAGGGACCACTGAAGCTTTCTTT
CDR3aa: CASSFGTGTTEAFF
abundance: .
j_gene: TRBJ1-1
v_gene: TRBV5-6
d_gene: TRBD1

CDR3nt: TGTGCCAGCAGCGTATTGGACTCTGGGTATACGCAGTATTTT
CDR3aa: CASSVLDSGYTQYF
abundance: .
j_gene: TRBJ2-3
v_gene: TRBV9
d_gene: .

CDR3nt: TGCAGCGTTGCAGCTGGCGGCACAGATACGCAGTATTTT
CDR3aa: CSVAAGGTDTQYF
abundance: .
j_gene: TRBJ2-3
v_gene: TRBV29-1
d_gene: .

CDR3nt: TGTGCCAGCAGACTCCGGACAGGGAGGACTGAAGCTTTCTTT
CDR3aa: CASRLRTGRTEAFF
abundance: once
j_gene: TRBJ1-1
v_gene: TRBV28
d_gene: TRBD1

CDR3nt: TGTGCCAGCAGCTCCATAGCGGGGGAGACCCAGTACTTC
CDR3aa: CASSSIAGETQYF
abundance: .
j_gene: TRBJ2-5
v_gene: TRBV7-2
d_gene: TRBD2

CDR3nt: TGTGCCAGCAGCTTAGGCCCCTTACGAGGGTTGAACACTGAAGCTTTCTTT
CDR3aa: CASSLGPLRGLNTEAFF
abundance: .
j_gene: TRBJ1-1
v_gene: TRBV7-9
d_gene: .

CDR3nt: TGTGCCAGCAGCTTGGCACAGGGACGGGAAAAACTGTTTTTT
CDR3aa: CASSLAQGREKLFF
abundance: .
j_gene: TRBJ1-4
v_gene: TRBV5-4
d_gene: .

CDR3nt: TGTGCCAGCAGGCGTAAACAGGACCCGACCTACGAGCAGTACTTC
CDR3aa: CASRRKQDPTYEQYF
abundance: .
j_gene: TRBJ2-7
v_gene: TRBV6-5
d_gene: .

CDR3nt: TGTGCCAGCAGTGCTCTATGGGGCGGTGAAGCTTTCTTT
CDR3aa: CASSALWGGEAFF
abundance: .
j_gene: TRBJ1-1
v_gene: TRBV9
d_gene: .

CDR3nt: TGTGCCAGCTCACCGGGTCTCGGGGAAAATACAGGGGAGAACACTGAAGCTTTCTTT
CDR3aa: CASSPGLGENTGENTEAFF
abundance: .
j_gene: TRBJ1-1
v_gene: TRBV18
d_gene: TRBD1

CDR3nt: TGCGCCAGCAGCTTAAACACCTTTCAGAACAATGAGCAGTTCTTC
CDR3aa: CASSLNTFQNNEQFF
abundance: .
j_gene: TRBJ2-1
v_gene: TRBV5-1
d_gene: .

CDR3nt: TGTGCCAGCAGACCCGAGATAGGACCCGAGCAGTACTTC
CDR3aa: CASRPEIGPEQYF
abundance: once
j_gene: TRBJ2-7
v_gene: TRBV6-5
d_gene: .

CDR3nt: TGTGCCAGTAGCCCGACAGATGCCTATGGCTACACCTTC
CDR3aa: CASSPTDAYGYTF
abundance: .
j_gene: TRBJ1-2
v_gene: TRBV19
d_gene: .

CDR3nt: TGCGCCAGCAAAATCGAGGGACCTGGAAACACCATATATTTT
CDR3aa: CASKIEGPGNTIYF
abundance: few
j_gene: TRBJ1-3
v_gene: TRBV5-1
d_gene: .

CDR3nt: TGTGCCAGCAGTTACAGGTCTAGCGGGTATCACAATGAGCAGTTCTTC
CDR3aa: CASSYRSSGYHNEQFF
abundance: .
j_gene: TRBJ2-1
v_gene: TRBV6-6
d_gene: TRBD2

CDR3nt: TGTGCCAGCAGCACCGGGACAGGGAGATACGAGCAGTACTTC
CDR3aa: CASSTGTGRYEQYF
abundance: .
j_gene: TRBJ2-7
v_gene: TRBV7-2
d_gene: TRBD1

CDR3nt: TGTGCCAGCAGCACCCGGGCCCGCTACAATGAGCAGTTCTTC
CDR3aa: CASSTRARYNEQFF
abundance: .
j_gene: TRBJ2-1
v_gene: TRBV7-9
d_gene: .

CDR3nt: TGTGCCAGCAGCTTGGTGAGCGGCCCCGATACGCAGTATTTT
CDR3aa: CASSLVSGPDTQYF
abundance: .
j_gene: TRBJ2-3
v_gene: TRBV5-6
d_gene: .